These 3 T cell receptor beta chains share one sample of origin, sequenced in a study of cytomegalovirus exposure and HLA in healthy donors (dated by TCRdb to 2016 to 2017). The protocol used for the library was the immunoSEQ multiplex PCR assay. For the multiplex PCR, a mixture combining 60 forward primers for TCR Vbeta segments and 13 reverse primers for TCR Jbeta segments was used. TCRdb holds this immuneACCESS table with in-frame rearrangements only. Some clones are missing; in checked studies, unresolved V genes explain under half, and the rest has no known cause. Across this sample there are tens of thousands of clones, with 70% to 90% seen only once. Under 2.5% of the sample is held by the ten biggest clonotypes. Sequencing input: PBMCs. The receptors stem from a man aged 18 to 29 in good health and CMV-seronegative.

The chain carries TRBV7-2 and TRBJ2-5; D is ambiguous. The J call may not be correct, given that the DNA end is closer to TRBJ2-7. The CDR3 consists of 11 residues. CDR1 is SGHTA, CDR2 FQGNSA, per germline. CDR3 region: CASISHHEQYF. CDR3 nucleotides: TGTGCCAGCATCTCTCACCACGAGCAGTACTTC.

This clone was counted only a few times. The J gene is TRBJ2-3, the V gene TRBV27; 12 nucleotides line up with TRBD2. The germline gives CDR1 MNHEY, CDR2 SMNVEV (reference sequence). This CDR3 spans 18 amino acids. J was trimmed by 0 bases and V by 3 bases; bases with no gene match: 7. The chain's CDR3 is CASSFTTSGSYSTDTQYF. The CDR3 bases are TGTGCCAGCAGTTTTACGACTAGCGGGAGCTATAGCACAGATACGCAGTATTTT.

The rearrangement uses TRBV5-4 and TRBJ2-7; D call uncertain. Trimming removed 4 bases at V and 3 bases at J, with 5 bases between. The germline V gene encodes CDR1 SGHNT and CDR2 YYREEE (reference sequence). The CDR3 covers 11 residues. CDR3: CASSLIYEQYF. CDR3 in DNA: TGTGCCAGCAGCCTTATCTACGAGCAGTACTTC.